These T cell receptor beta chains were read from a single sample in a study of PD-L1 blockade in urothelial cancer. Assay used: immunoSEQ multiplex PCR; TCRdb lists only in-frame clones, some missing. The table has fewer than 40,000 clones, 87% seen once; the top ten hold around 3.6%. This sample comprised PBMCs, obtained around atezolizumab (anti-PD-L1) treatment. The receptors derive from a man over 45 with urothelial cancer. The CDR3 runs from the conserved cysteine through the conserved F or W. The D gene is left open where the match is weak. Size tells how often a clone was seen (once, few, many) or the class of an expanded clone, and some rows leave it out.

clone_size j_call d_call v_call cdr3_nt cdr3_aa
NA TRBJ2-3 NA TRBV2 TGTGCCAGCAGTGTAGGAGTTAAAGATACGCAGTATTTT CASSVGVKDTQYF
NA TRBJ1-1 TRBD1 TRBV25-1 TGTGCCAGCAACAGACAGGGTCGGAACACTGAAGCTTTCTTT CASNRQGRNTEAFF
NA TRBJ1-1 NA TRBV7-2 TGTGCCAGCAGCCCAAACGGCAGGGTTGCTTTCTTT CASSPNGRVAFF
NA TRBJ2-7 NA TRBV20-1 TGCAGCCCCCGGGGGGCCAACGAGCAGTACTTC CSPRGANEQYF
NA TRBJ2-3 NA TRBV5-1 TGCGCCAGCAGCGGGGGACTGGGTAGCGGTCGCACAGATACGCAGTATTTT CASSGGLGSGRTDTQYF
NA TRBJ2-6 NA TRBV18 TGTGCCAGCTCAAAACAGGGTTCTGGGGCCAACGTCCTGACTTTC CASSKQGSGANVLTF
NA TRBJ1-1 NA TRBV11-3 TGTGCCAGCAGCTTGGGATCGACATTGGGGCACACTGAAGCTTTCTTT CASSLGSTLGHTEAFF
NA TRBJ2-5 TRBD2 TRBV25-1 TGTGCCAGCAGTGCGCTAGCGGGACAAGAGACCCAGTACTTC CASSALAGQETQYF
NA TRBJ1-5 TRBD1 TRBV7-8 TGTGCCAGCAGCTTACTGCAGACAGGGGGCGGCAATCAGCCCCAGCATTTT CASSLLQTGGGNQPQHF
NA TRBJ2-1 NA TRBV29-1 TGCAGCGTTGAGGGGGGGGACATAAGCTCCTACAATGAGCAGTTCTTC CSVEGGDISSYNEQFF
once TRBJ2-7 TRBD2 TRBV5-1 TGCGCCAGCAGCCTCTGGGCTAGCGGGGTCAACGAGCAGTACTTC CASSLWASGVNEQYF
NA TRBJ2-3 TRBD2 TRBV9 TGTGCCAGCAGCCCCCCCGGGGGGGCCCCAGATACGCAGTATTTT CASSPPGGAPDTQYF
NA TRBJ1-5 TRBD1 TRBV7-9 TGTGCCAGCAGTCATGGGACAGGGCTGGCTAACAATCAGCCCCAGCATTTT CASSHGTGLANNQPQHF
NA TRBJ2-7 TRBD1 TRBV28 TGTGCCAGCAGTTCCGGACAGGGAACCTACGAGCAGTACTTC CASSSGQGTYEQYF
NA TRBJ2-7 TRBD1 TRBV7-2 TGTGCCAGCGGGACAGGGACTACCTACGAGCAGTACTTC CASGTGTTYEQYF
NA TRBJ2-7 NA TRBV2 TGTGCCAGCAGTGAAGCGAAGGACTGGGTCCCCCTAACCTACGAGCAGTACTTC CASSEAKDWVPLTYEQYF
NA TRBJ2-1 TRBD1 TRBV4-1 TGCGCCAGCAGCAACATACAGGGGAAGAGGTTGTACAATGAGCAGTTCTTC CASSNIQGKRLYNEQFF
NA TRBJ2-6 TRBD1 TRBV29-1 TGCAGCGTTGCCCTGTTGAGGGACAGGGAATCGTCTGGGGCCAACGTCCTGACTTTC CSVALLRDRESSGANVLTF
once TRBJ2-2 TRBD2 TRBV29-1 TGCAGCGCCAGATCGGGGGGGCAAGGGGAGCTGTTTTTT CSARSGGQGELFF
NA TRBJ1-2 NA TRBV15 TGTGCCACCAGCAGAGGTATCGACATCAACTATGGCTACACCTTC CATSRGIDINYGYTF
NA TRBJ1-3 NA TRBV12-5 TGTGCTAGTGGGGCCGGAGGCTCTGGAAACACCATATATTTT CASGAGGSGNTIYF
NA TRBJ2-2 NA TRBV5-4 TGTGCCAGCAGCCAGAGGCTGAACACCTTCACCGGGGAGCTGTTTTTT CASSQRLNTFTGELFF
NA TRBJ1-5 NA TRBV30 TGTGCCTGGGACCCGGGATTCCGCAATCAGCCCCAGCATTTT CAWDPGFRNQPQHF